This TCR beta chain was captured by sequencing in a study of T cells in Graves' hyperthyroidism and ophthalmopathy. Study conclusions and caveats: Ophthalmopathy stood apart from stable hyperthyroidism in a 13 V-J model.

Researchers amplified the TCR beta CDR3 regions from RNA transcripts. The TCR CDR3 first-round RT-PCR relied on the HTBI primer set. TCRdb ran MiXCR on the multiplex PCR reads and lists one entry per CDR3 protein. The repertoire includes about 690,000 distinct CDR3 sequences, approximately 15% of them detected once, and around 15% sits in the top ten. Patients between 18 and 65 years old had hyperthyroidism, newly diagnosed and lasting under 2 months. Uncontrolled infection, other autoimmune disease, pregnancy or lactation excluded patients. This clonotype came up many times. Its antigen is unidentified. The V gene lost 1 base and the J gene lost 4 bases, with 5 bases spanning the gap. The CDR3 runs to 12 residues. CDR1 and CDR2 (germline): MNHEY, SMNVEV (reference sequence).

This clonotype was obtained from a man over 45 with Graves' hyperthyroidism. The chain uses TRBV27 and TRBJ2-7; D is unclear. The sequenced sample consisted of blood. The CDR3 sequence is CASSLFGYEQYF. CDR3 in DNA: TGTGCCAGCAGTTTATTCGGGTACGAGCAGTACTTC.